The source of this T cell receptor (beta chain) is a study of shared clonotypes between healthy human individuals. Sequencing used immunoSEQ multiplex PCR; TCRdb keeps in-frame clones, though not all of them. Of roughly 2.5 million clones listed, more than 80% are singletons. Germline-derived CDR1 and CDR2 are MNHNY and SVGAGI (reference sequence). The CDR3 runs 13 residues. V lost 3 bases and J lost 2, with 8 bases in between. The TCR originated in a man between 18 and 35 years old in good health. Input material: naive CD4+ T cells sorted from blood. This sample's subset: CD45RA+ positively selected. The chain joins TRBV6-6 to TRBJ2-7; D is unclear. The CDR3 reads CASSYIGAYEQYF. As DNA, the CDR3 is TGTGCCAGCAGTTATATCGGAGCCTACGAGCAGTACTTC.